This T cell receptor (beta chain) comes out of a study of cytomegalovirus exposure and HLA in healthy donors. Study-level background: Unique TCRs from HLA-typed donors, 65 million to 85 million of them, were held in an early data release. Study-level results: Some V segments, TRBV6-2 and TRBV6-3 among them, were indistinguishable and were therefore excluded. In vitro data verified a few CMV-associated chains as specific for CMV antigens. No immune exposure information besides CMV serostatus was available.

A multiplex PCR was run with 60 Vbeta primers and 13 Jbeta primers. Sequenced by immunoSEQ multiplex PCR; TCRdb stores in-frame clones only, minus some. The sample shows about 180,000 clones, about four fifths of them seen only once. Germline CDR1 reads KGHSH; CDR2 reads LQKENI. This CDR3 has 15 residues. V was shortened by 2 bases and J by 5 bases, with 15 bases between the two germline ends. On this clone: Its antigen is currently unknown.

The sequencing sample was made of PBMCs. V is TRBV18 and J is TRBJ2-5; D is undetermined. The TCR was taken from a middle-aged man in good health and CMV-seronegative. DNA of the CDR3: TGTGCCAGCTCACCATTTGTGGAGACGTACGAGACCCAGTACTTC. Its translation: CASSPFVETYETQYF.